A selection of T cell receptor beta chains follows, all from one sample in a study of CD8+CD57+ T cells in acquired aplastic anemia. TCRdb re-called the reads with MiXCR, one entry per CDR3 protein. The sample yields 170,000 or so distinct CDR3 sequences, around 60% seen once. Sample: sorted CD4+, CD8+, or CD8+CD57+ T cells (not recorded which) from PBMCs. Receptor source: a human donor with aplastic anemia. Each CDR3 is given with its conserved first and last residue. The D gene is left open where the match is weak. Not every row has a clone size; where given, it reads once, few, many or a size class.

clone size: -
J gene: TRBJ2-3
V gene: TRBV4-1
D gene: TRBD2
CDR3 DNA: TGCGCCAGCAGCCACACTCGTATTCTAGCGGGGGATGGTACGCAGTATTTT
CDR3 protein: CASSHTRILAGDGTQYF

clone size: -
J gene: TRBJ2-1
V gene: TRBV24-1
D gene: -
CDR3 DNA: TGTGCCACCAGTGATGGACCCTACAATGAGCAGTTCTTC
CDR3 protein: CATSDGPYNEQFF

clone size: many
J gene: TRBJ2-5
V gene: TRBV5-1
D gene: -
CDR3 DNA: TGCGCCAGCAGTGGGACGCGGGACCAAGAGACCCAGTACTTC
CDR3 protein: CASSGTRDQETQYF

clone size: -
J gene: TRBJ1-2
V gene: TRBV15
D gene: TRBD1
CDR3 DNA: TGTGCCACCAGCAGGGACCGAGGGACAGTGTTGAGCCGGTCTCTCTTC
CDR3 protein: CATSRDRGTVLSRSLF

clone size: many
J gene: TRBJ1-2
V gene: TRBV20-1
D gene: TRBD1
CDR3 DNA: TGCAGTGCTGGGACAGAGACTAACTATGGCTACACCTTC
CDR3 protein: CSAGTETNYGYTF

clone size: -
J gene: TRBJ1-5
V gene: TRBV5-1
D gene: -
CDR3 DNA: TGCGCCAGCAGCTTGGAAGGGATGAGCAATCAGCCCCAGCATTTT
CDR3 protein: CASSLEGMSNQPQHF

clone size: -
J gene: TRBJ2-1
V gene: TRBV7-9
D gene: -
CDR3 DNA: TGTGCCAGCAGCCAGACGGGCGATGAGCAGTTCTTC
CDR3 protein: CASSQTGDEQFF

clone size: -
J gene: TRBJ1-5
V gene: TRBV10-3
D gene: -
CDR3 DNA: TGTGCCATCGGTGTGGGGGCAAGCAATCAGCCCCAGCATTTT
CDR3 protein: CAIGVGASNQPQHF

clone size: -
J gene: TRBJ1-1
V gene: TRBV7-9
D gene: -
CDR3 DNA: TGTGCCAGCAGCCAACGACAGAATGAAGCTTTCTTT
CDR3 protein: CASSQRQNEAFF

clone size: -
J gene: TRBJ2-1
V gene: TRBV7-8
D gene: -
CDR3 DNA: TGTGCCAGCAGCTTACGCTCTAGCGCCCAGGGTGAGCAGTTCTTC
CDR3 protein: CASSLRSSAQGEQFF

clone size: -
J gene: TRBJ2-1
V gene: TRBV20-1
D gene: -
CDR3 DNA: TGCAGTGCTAGCGGGAAGACGTACAATGAGCAGTTCTTC
CDR3 protein: CSASGKTYNEQFF

clone size: few
J gene: TRBJ2-7
V gene: TRBV20-1
D gene: -
CDR3 DNA: TGCAGTGCTAGTAGTGGGACTGGGTACGAGCAGTACTTC
CDR3 protein: CSASSGTGYEQYF

clone size: -
J gene: TRBJ2-1
V gene: TRBV7-9
D gene: TRBD2
CDR3 DNA: TGTGCCAGCAGCTTAGCTTCTAGCGGGGAGGCCGGCGAGCAGTTCTTC
CDR3 protein: CASSLASSGEAGEQFF

clone size: -
J gene: TRBJ2-5
V gene: TRBV20-1
D gene: TRBD2
CDR3 DNA: TGCAGTGCCACCTTAGGAACTAGCGGGGGCCACCAGTACTTC
CDR3 protein: CSATLGTSGGHQYF

clone size: -
J gene: TRBJ1-5
V gene: TRBV6-2/TRBV6-3
D gene: -
CDR3 DNA: TGTGCCAGCAGTTACTCAGGGGAATATCAGCCCCAGCATTTT
CDR3 protein: CASSYSGEYQPQHF

clone size: -
J gene: TRBJ2-5
V gene: TRBV7-9
D gene: TRBD2
CDR3 DNA: TGTGCCAGCAGCCTAAACTCGGGAGGCGGAGAGACCCAGTACTTC
CDR3 protein: CASSLNSGGGETQYF

clone size: few
J gene: TRBJ2-7
V gene: TRBV2
D gene: -
CDR3 DNA: TGTGCCAGCAGTGAAAGTCGTACAGTCGGCGAGCAGTACTTC
CDR3 protein: CASSESRTVGEQYF

clone size: once
J gene: TRBJ1-2
V gene: TRBV25-1
D gene: -
CDR3 DNA: TGTGCCAGCAGCCCCTTGGGGGTGTTGGGTTCGTCCACCTTC
CDR3 protein: CASSPLGVLGSSTF

clone size: -
J gene: TRBJ1-1
V gene: TRBV10-3
D gene: -
CDR3 DNA: TGTGCCATCAGTGAGTCGGAGAGGGGGGATGGCACTGAAGCTTTCTTT
CDR3 protein: CAISESERGDGTEAFF

clone size: -
J gene: TRBJ2-1
V gene: TRBV10-1
D gene: TRBD2
CDR3 DNA: TGCGCCAGCAGTGAGGGGGGACTAGCGGGGTTCTACAATGAGCAGTTCTTC
CDR3 protein: CASSEGGLAGFYNEQFF

clone size: few
J gene: TRBJ1-5
V gene: TRBV10-3
D gene: -
CDR3 DNA: TGTGCCATCAGTGATCACCCGGGTCAGCCCCAGCATTTT
CDR3 protein: CAISDHPGQPQHF

clone size: many
J gene: TRBJ2-7
V gene: TRBV19
D gene: TRBD1
CDR3 DNA: TGTGCCAGTAGTATAACAGGGGGCGCCTACGAGCAGTACTTC
CDR3 protein: CASSITGGAYEQYF